The 7 T cell receptor beta chains below all came from one sample that was sequenced in a study of blood T cell repertoires in COVID-19. Only in-frame clones appear in the TCRdb table, and some are missing; sequencing was by immunoSEQ multiplex PCR. The sample lists about 400,000 clones, around 90% occurring once. The material sequenced was PBMCs or T cells enriched from blood (not recorded which). Receptors originate from a woman aged 35 to 49 with acute COVID-19.

The genes are TRBV30 and TRBJ1-1; D uncertain. Germline lookup yields CDR1 GTSNPN and CDR2 SVGIG (reference sequence). Trimming took 0 bases from V and 4 from J, leaving 9 bases between them. CDR3 length: 13 amino acids. CDR3 sequence: CAWSVSGFTEAFF. In DNA form, the CDR3 reads TGTGCCTGGAGTGTATCGGGGTTCACTGAAGCTTTCTTT.

The chain joins TRBV5-6 to TRBJ1-5; TRBD1 might be the D (5 bases). Germline values: CDR1 SGHDT, CDR2 YYEEEE. The V end was cut by 4 bases, the J end by 3 bases, with 11 bases between. This CDR3 is 14 amino acids long. CDR3: CASSRGGNNQPQHF. The CDR3 DNA is TGTGCCAGCAGCCGGGGGGGAAACAATCAGCCCCAGCATTTT.

The genes are TRBV7-9 and TRBJ2-1, with D unresolved. Trimming pared 5 bases from V and 5 bases from J, leaving 10 bases between. Germline V lookup: CDR1 SEHNR, CDR2 FQNEAQ (reference sequence). The CDR3 spans 13 residues. CDR3 region: CASSKLQNNEQFF. In nucleotides, the CDR3 is TGTGCCAGCAGCAAATTACAGAACAATGAGCAGTTCTTC.

This rearrangement joins TRBV5-4 to TRBJ2-3; D possibly corresponds to TRBD2 (7 bases). Trimming took 10 bases from V and 1 from J, leaving 28 bases between them. This CDR3 spans 18 amino acids. Germline V gene sequence: CDR1 SGHNT, CDR2 YYREEE (reference sequence). The CDR3: CAVKGGGGPPLGTDTQYF. CDR3 DNA: TGTGCCGTCAAAGGAGGCGGGGGCCCTCCCTTGGGCACAGATACGCAGTATTTT.

This rearrangement joins TRBV7-7 to TRBJ2-5, with TRBD1 matching over 9 bases. Germline CDR1 is SSHAT and CDR2 is FNYEAQ (reference sequence). V shed 5 bases, J shed 5 bases, and the junction held 9 bases outside the gene matches. This CDR3 comprises 15 residues. The CDR3 loop reads CASSLGGQGQETQYF. CDR3 DNA: TGTGCCAGCAGCCTCGGGGGACAGGGACAGGAGACCCAGTACTTC. The complete variable domain, with remaining parts taken from reference TRBV7-7 and TRBJ2-5, reads GAGVSQSPRYKVTKRGQDVTLRCDPISSHATLYWYQQALGQGPEFLTYFNYEAQPDKSGLPSDRFSAERPEGSISTLTIQRTEQRDSAMYRCASSLGGQGQETQYFGPGTRLLVL.

This chain uses TRBV3-1 (or the pseudogene TRBV3-2) with TRBJ2-2, with D perhaps matching TRBD2 (6 bases). This CDR3 has 16 residues. Trimming removed 3 bases at V and 0 bases at J, with 11 bases between. Germline loops: CDR1 LGHDT, CDR2 YNNKEL (reference sequence). CDR3 coding DNA: TGTGCCAGCAGCCAGGTGGACTATACGAACACCGGGGAGCTGTTTTTT. This gives the protein CASSQVDYTNTGELFF.

V and J are TRBV10-3 and TRBJ2-5; 9 nucleotides align to TRBD1. The CDR3 contains 17 residues. V lost 0 bases to trimming and J lost 2 bases; unmatched junction nucleotides: 7. The germline V gene encodes CDR1 ENHRY and CDR2 SYGVKD. CDR3 amino acids: CAISESLPGQGQETQYF. For the CDR3, the DNA is TGTGCCATCAGTGAGTCATTACCGGGACAGGGTCAAGAGACCCAGTACTTC.